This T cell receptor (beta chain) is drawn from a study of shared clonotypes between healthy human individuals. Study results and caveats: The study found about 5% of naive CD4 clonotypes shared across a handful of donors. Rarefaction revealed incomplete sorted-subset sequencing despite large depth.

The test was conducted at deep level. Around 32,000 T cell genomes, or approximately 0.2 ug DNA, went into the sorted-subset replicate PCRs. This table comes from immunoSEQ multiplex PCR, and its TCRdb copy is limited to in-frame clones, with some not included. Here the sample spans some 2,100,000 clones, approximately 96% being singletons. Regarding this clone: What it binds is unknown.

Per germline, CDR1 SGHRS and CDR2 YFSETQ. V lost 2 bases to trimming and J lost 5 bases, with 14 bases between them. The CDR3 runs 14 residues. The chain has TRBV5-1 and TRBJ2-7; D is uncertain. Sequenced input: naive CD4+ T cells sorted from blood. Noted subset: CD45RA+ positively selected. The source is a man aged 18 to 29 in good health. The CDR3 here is CASSLRNLLNEQYF. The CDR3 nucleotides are TGCGCCAGCAGCTTAAGGAATCTCCTAAACGAGCAGTACTTC.